This T cell receptor (beta chain) originates from a study of metastatic and nonmetastatic thyroid tumors. Study overall: Comparison of repertoires was carried out across blood and tumor or nodule tissue from malignant and benign thyroid patients.

V shed 5 bases, J shed 9 bases, and the junction held 19 bases outside the gene matches. The CDR3 runs to 16 residues. The germline gives CDR1 DFQATT, CDR2 SNEGSKA (reference sequence). With MiXCR, TCRdb called clones anew from the PCR reads. In the table there are 7,000 to 8,500 clones, over 25% of which are singletons. Prior to thyroid surgery, none of the patients had received any treatment. Only one count was recorded for this clone. Its antigen is still unknown. Points from the study as a whole: Malignant thyroid tumors reportedly had TCR beta diversity that was significantly higher than in benign nodules, in blood and tumor.

The genes are TRBV20-1 and TRBJ1-2; 9 nucleotides line up with TRBD1. The specimen sequenced was adjacent normal tissue. The receptor was derived from a male donor with papillary thyroid cancer or a benign thyroid nodule (not recorded which). Some clones in this sample may be carry-over from other donors' samples. The CDR3 protein is CSAGVGTGIVLGCYTF. The CDR3 nucleotides read TGCAGTGCTGGAGTCGGGACAGGGATCGTTCTCGGATGCTACACCTTC.